These 32 T cell receptor beta chains originate from one sample sequenced in a study of PD-1 blockade in classical Hodgkin lymphoma. Clones were sequenced by immunoSEQ multiplex PCR, and TCRdb holds only the in-frame ones, with some missing. Among approximately 27,000 clones, roughly 90% were seen once, and the ten largest hold more than 0.35%. As to time point: newly diagnosed, previously untreated cHL patient sample. Purified CD4+ T cells were obtained from thawed PBMCs through magnetic negative selection. Specimen: CD4+ T cells from blood. These receptors were collected from a human donor with classical Hodgkin lymphoma.

The rearrangement joins TRBV5-1 to TRBJ2-2; no clear D gene. The CDR3 runs to 15 residues. Germline V CDR1 and CDR2: SGHRS, YFSETQ. Trimming took 1 base from V and 2 from J, leaving 9 bases between them. This chain's CDR3 is CASSLIPRNTGELFF. Written as DNA, the CDR3 is TGCGCCAGCAGCTTGATCCCACGCAACACCGGGGAGCTGTTTTTT.

The V and J genes are TRBV29-1 and TRBJ1-1; D possibly corresponds to TRBD1 (5 bases). The CDR3 spans 14 residues. Germline V lookup: CDR1 SQVTM, CDR2 ANQGSEA. Trimming stripped 5 bases from V and 1 base from J, with 14 bases between. This CDR3 is CSVRGSLANTEAFF. Written as DNA, the CDR3 is TGCAGCGTTCGGGGCTCCTTGGCGAACACTGAAGCTTTCTTT. The full variable domain, completed using reference TRBV29-1 and TRBJ1-1, is SAVISQKPSRDICQRGTSLTIQCQVDSQVTMMFWYRQQPGQSLTLIATANQGSEATYESGFVIDKFPISRPNLTFSTLTVSNMSPEDSSIYLCSVRGSLANTEAFFGQGTRLTVV.

The J gene is TRBJ1-1, the V gene TRBV27, with D tentatively TRBD1 (6 bases). V lost 0 bases to trimming and J lost 6 bases, with 8 bases between them. CDR1 is MNHEY and CDR2 is SMNVEV in the germline V gene (reference sequence). CDR3 length: 13 residues. The DNA for the CDR3 is TGTGCCAGCAGTTTATCAAGGGGGGCTGAAGCTTTCTTT. This encodes CASSLSRGAEAFF.

The V call is TRBV6-5, the J call TRBJ2-7; TRBD1 or TRBD2 may be the D gene (5 bases each). Germline V lookup: CDR1 MNHEY, CDR2 SVGAGI. The CDR3 is 12 residues long. V was shortened by 5 bases and J by 5 bases, with 10 bases between the two germline ends. The CDR3 coding sequence is TGTGCCAGCAGTAGAGGGGAGCACGAGCAGTACTTC. Its translation is CASSRGEHEQYF.

This chain uses TRBV21-1 with TRBJ2-7; the D call in the table, TRBD1, was not verified against the DNA. TRBV21-1 counts as a pseudogene. The CDR3 contains 13 residues. The CDR3 sequence: CASSTHSGYEQYF. Written as DNA, the CDR3 is TGTGCCAGCAGCACCCACTCAGGGTACGAGCAGTACTTC.

The genes are TRBV5-6 and TRBJ2-7; 8 bases agree with TRBD1. The germline V gene encodes CDR1 SGHDT and CDR2 YYEEEE. The CDR3 has 13 amino acids. The V and J ends lost 4 bases and 3 bases, in that order; junction bases with no gene match: 3. The CDR3 sequence: CASSTGQGYEQYF. CDR3 coding DNA: TGTGCCAGCAGCACCGGACAGGGCTACGAGCAGTACTTC.

The chain has TRBV2 and TRBJ1-2; 7 nucleotides line up with TRBD1. V lost 3 bases and J lost 3; bases outside the gene matches: 19. Germline-derived CDR1 and CDR2 are SNHLY and FYNNEI. This CDR3 has 19 amino acids. The CDR3: CASSEGRRQGIASDYGYTF. Here the CDR3 DNA reads TGTGCCAGCAGTGAGGGTCGACGACAGGGAATAGCATCTGACTATGGCTACACCTTC.

The chain is built from TRBV5-1 and TRBJ2-5; 9 bases agree with TRBD2. Germline CDR1 and CDR2: SGHRS and YFSETQ. V dropped 6 bases and J dropped 4; count of bases not matched to a gene: 10. The CDR3 runs to 15 residues. CDR3 sequence: CASNLLAGNRETQYF. In DNA form, the CDR3 reads TGCGCCAGCAACCTCCTAGCGGGAAATAGAGAGACCCAGTACTTC.

The chain recombines TRBV7-2 with TRBJ1-5; D is uncertain. Trimming removed 2 bases from V and 3 bases from J, with 2 bases in between. Germline V lookup: CDR1 SGHTA, CDR2 FQGNSA. The CDR3 is 12 residues long. Here the CDR3 DNA reads TGTGCCAGCAGCTTAAACAATCAGCCCCAGCATTTT. This gives the protein CASSLNNQPQHF.

This clone has more than one count but fewer than ten. The chain has TRBV18 and TRBJ1-1, with D perhaps TRBD1 (5 bases). Trimming cost V 3 bases and J 2 bases, with 13 bases left between them. The germline CDR1 and CDR2 sequences are KGHSH and LQKENI. The CDR3 loop spans 15 amino acids. The CDR3 sequence: CASSPSGGDNTEAFF. DNA for the CDR3: TGTGCCAGCTCACCCAGCGGGGGGGACAACACTGAAGCTTTCTTT.

The V gene is TRBV29-1, the J gene TRBJ2-3; TRBD2 aligns across 12 bases. CDR1 is SQVTM and CDR2 is ANQGSEA in the germline V gene. The CDR3 covers 17 residues. Trimming took 2 bases from V and 5 from J; bases not matched to a gene: 11. The CDR3 spells CSVERLAGDLHGDTQYF. CDR3 nucleotide sequence: TGCAGCGTTGAAAGACTAGCGGGAGATTTGCACGGAGATACGCAGTATTTT.

This clone was recorded a few times. This chain joins TRBV28 and TRBJ1-1; D is unresolved. Germline V lookup: CDR1 MDHEN, CDR2 SYDVKM. Trimming shortened V by 6 bases and J by 4 bases, and 9 bases separated the two germline ends. CDR3 size: 12 residues. CDR3: CASSLLGTEAFF. CDR3 DNA sequence: TGTGCCAGCAGCCTTCTGGGCACTGAAGCTTTCTTT.

The V and J genes are TRBV6-5 and TRBJ2-7; maybe TRBD1 (6 bases). The germline gives CDR1 MNHEY, CDR2 SVGAGI. V was clipped by 8 bases and J by 4 bases, with 18 bases between them. The CDR3 runs 14 residues. CDR3 DNA sequence: TGTGCCAGCGGTAAAACCAGGGACATTTACGAGCAGTACTTC. Translating it yields CASGKTRDIYEQYF.

The rearrangement uses TRBV7-9 and TRBJ2-5; D remains unclear. CDR3 size: 15 residues. Per the germline V gene, CDR1 is SEHNR and CDR2 is FQNEAQ (reference sequence). Deletions cut 5 bases from V and 5 bases from J, with 18 bases between. CDR3 sequence (DNA): TGTGCCAGCAGCGCCTCCGGGCCCCGGCCTGAGACCCAGTACTTC. This codes for CASSASGPRPETQYF.

The V call is TRBV28, the J call TRBJ1-4; 9 bases agree with TRBD1. This CDR3 region has 14 residues. Germline CDR1 reads MDHEN; CDR2 reads SYDVKM. J was trimmed by 8 bases and V by 6 bases; bases with no gene match: 7. CDR3 sequence (DNA): TGTGCCAGCAGCTCGGGACAGGGTGGCGAAAAACTGTTTTTT. Translation: CASSSGQGGEKLFF.

The chain is built from TRBV4-3 and TRBJ2-7, with D possibly called TRBD1 or TRBD2 (5 bases each). CDR3 length: 15 amino acids. Germline V lookup: CDR1 LGHNA, CDR2 YSLEER. The V end lost 0 bases, the J end lost 2 bases, and 11 bases lay between the germline ends. CDR3 amino acids: CASSQDSGTTYEQYF. The CDR3 DNA follows: TGCGCCAGCAGCCAAGATTCAGGGACGACCTACGAGCAGTACTTC.

The chain carries TRBV11-2 and TRBJ2-7; D may be TRBD1 (6 bases). This CDR3 is 11 amino acids long. Trimming pared 6 bases from V and 6 bases from J, leaving 9 bases between. Germline V CDR1 and CDR2: SGHAT, FQNNGV. The DNA of the CDR3 is TGTGCCAGCAGGGGGACATCCGAGCAGTACTTC. Amino acid sequence: CASRGTSEQYF.

J is TRBJ1-2 and V is TRBV6-1; D is unresolved. V was clipped by 1 base and J by 5 bases, with 5 bases between them. This CDR3 spans 12 amino acids. Germline CDR1 MNHNS, CDR2 SASEGT. The CDR3 loop reads CASSEVGYGYTF. The CDR3 coding sequence is TGTGCCAGCAGTGAAGTTGGGTATGGCTACACCTTC.

The rearrangement uses TRBV7-9 and TRBJ1-6, with D possibly TRBD1 on 5 matching bases. Germline CDR1 and CDR2: SEHNR and FQNEAQ (reference sequence). V shed 1 base and J shed 0 bases, with 10 bases lying between them. This CDR3 has 17 residues. The CDR3 DNA reads as TGTGCCAGCAGCTTAGGGACACCTTTCTCCTATAATTCACCCCTCCACTTT. It is translated as CASSLGTPFSYNSPLHF.

V and J are TRBV6-6 and TRBJ2-4, with D perhaps TRBD2 (6 bases). V dropped 6 bases and J dropped 4 bases, with 13 bases sitting between them. The V gene's germline CDR1 is MNHNY and CDR2 SVGAGI (reference sequence). The CDR3 is 14 residues long. The CDR3 nucleotides are TGTGCCAGCAGGCCGCGGGACGGGAAAAACATTCAGTACTTC. It encodes CASRPRDGKNIQYF.

The chain has TRBV6-6 and TRBJ1-1, with D possibly TRBD1 on 5 matching bases. Germline-derived CDR1 and CDR2 are MNHNY and SVGAGI (reference sequence). V was shortened by 0 bases and J by 6 bases, with 14 bases between the two germline ends. The CDR3 length is 15 residues. CDR3 nucleotide sequence: TGTGCCAGCAGTTACTCGATGGCCGCGGGGGCTGAAGCTTTCTTT. This codes for CASSYSMAAGAEAFF.

As DNA, the CDR3 is TGTGCCAGCTCATTTAGCGGGAGGCCGGAGACCCAGTACTTC. Its translation: CASSFSGRPETQYF. The rearrangement joins TRBV18 to TRBJ2-5; 10 nucleotides line up with TRBD2. Trimming took 5 bases from V and 5 from J; bases not matched to a gene: 5. The CDR3 extends over 14 amino acids. In germline, CDR1 is KGHSH, CDR2 LQKENI.

This chain uses TRBV2 with TRBJ2-1, with D perhaps matching TRBD1 (5 bases). Germline loops: CDR1 SNHLY, CDR2 FYNNEI. V lost 2 bases and J 1 base, leaving 9 bases between the germline ends. This CDR3 contains 15 residues. The CDR3, as DNA: TGTGCCAGCAGTGAAAGGGGTACGTCCTACAATGAGCAGTTCTTC. This sequence encodes CASSERGTSYNEQFF.

The rearrangement joins TRBV6-5 to TRBJ2-3; D is tentatively TRBD1 or TRBD2 (6 bases each). V lost 3 bases to trimming and J lost 0 bases, with 10 bases between them. The CDR3 has 15 amino acids. Germline-derived CDR1 and CDR2 are MNHEY and SVGAGI. The chain's CDR3 is CASSYRGLSTDTQYF. The DNA of the CDR3 is TGTGCCAGCAGTTATCGGGGGCTGAGCACAGATACGCAGTATTTT.

This clone was counted a single time. The chain uses TRBV28 and TRBJ2-5; 13 bases agree with TRBD2. Germline V gene lookup returns CDR1 MDHEN and CDR2 SYDVKM. J gave up 4 bases and V 5 bases, and 4 bases lay outside the gene matches. This CDR3 spans 15 amino acids. The CDR3 DNA is TGTGCCAGCAGTCTAGGACTAGCGGGAGCAGAGACCCAGTACTTC. Its translation is CASSLGLAGAETQYF.

This chain connects TRBV28 to TRBJ1-1, with 7 bases matching TRBD1. Per germline, CDR1 MDHEN and CDR2 SYDVKM. The CDR3 has 15 residues. The V segment lost 5 bases and the J segment 7 bases; nucleotides outside the gene matches: 13. The DNA for the CDR3 is TGTGCCAGCAGTAAACCGGGACAGATAATAAATGAAGCTTTCTTT. Its translation is CASSKPGQIINEAFF.

This chain uses TRBV27 with TRBJ1-2; D possibly corresponds to TRBD1 (6 bases). This CDR3 is 16 amino acids long. V was pared by 8 bases and J by 7 bases, with 26 bases between. CDR1 is MNHEY and CDR2 is SMNVEV in the germline V gene (reference sequence). The CDR3 sequence is CASQPAGTPNRPGYTF. The CDR3 coding sequence is TGTGCCAGCCAGCCTGCCGGGACACCCAACCGGCCTGGCTACACCTTC.

J is TRBJ2-2 and V is TRBV10-3; 11 nucleotides agree with TRBD2. V shed 5 bases and J 4 bases; nucleotides not matched to a gene: 9. Germline-derived CDR1 and CDR2 are ENHRY and SYGVKD. The CDR3 covers 17 residues. CDR3 region: CAISLTSGGSGTGELFF. The CDR3 DNA follows: TGTGCCATCAGTCTAACTAGCGGGGGCTCGGGCACCGGGGAGCTGTTTTTT.

V usage is TRBV28 and J usage is TRBJ1-3; D remains unclear. Trimming cost V 2 bases and J 8 bases, with 13 bases left between them. The CDR3 length is 14 residues. Germline lookup yields CDR1 MDHEN and CDR2 SYDVKM. The CDR3 reads CASSLGGDVYTIYF. The DNA of the CDR3 is TGTGCCAGCAGTTTAGGCGGGGATGTGTACACCATATATTTT.

The rearrangement links TRBV4-3 to TRBJ1-4; 7 positions agree with TRBD1. The CDR3 has 14 amino acids. CDR1 is LGHNA and CDR2 is YSLEER in the germline V gene. The J segment lost 7 bases and the V segment lost 4 bases, leaving 6 bases of the junction unmatched. The CDR3 reads CASSLGQRGEKLFF. CDR3 in DNA: TGCGCCAGCAGCCTGGGACAGAGGGGTGAAAAACTGTTTTTT.

This clone appeared a single time. J is TRBJ2-2 and V is TRBV7-9; 7 nucleotides align to TRBD2. Looked up from germline, CDR1 is SEHNR and CDR2 is FQNEAQ (reference sequence). The CDR3 loop spans 16 amino acids. The trim removed 4 bases at V and 3 bases at J, leaving 8 bases unmatched. In nucleotides, the CDR3 is TGTGCCAGCAGCTCGACAACTAGCGCCTACACCGGGGAGCTGTTTTTT. Protein: CASSSTTSAYTGELFF.

The rearrangement uses TRBV28 and TRBJ1-2, with 7 bases aligning to TRBD1. CDR3 length equals 15 residues. Germline lookup yields CDR1 MDHEN and CDR2 SYDVKM. Losses at the gene ends were 2 bases for V and 2 bases for J; bases not matched to a gene: 5. CDR3 sequence (DNA): TGTGCCAGCAGTTTACTGGGACAGATAAACTATGGCTACACCTTC. It yields the protein CASSLLGQINYGYTF.